The present entry profiles one TCR beta chain with its context. Antigen specificity is unknown. The data were taken from a study of CD8 T cells in ankylosing spondylitis. Study-wide results and caveats: Significant enrichment of disease-linked clones was reportedly seen in matched ankylosing spondylitis synovial fluid. Certain motif variants had earlier been reported in reactive arthritis synovial fluid and blood. One TCR beta motif, made up of several highly homologous variants, appeared characteristic of ankylosing spondylitis blood.

TCRdb reanalysed the 5' RACE reads using MiXCR and keeps one entry per CDR3 protein. The table has 390,000 or so distinct CDR3 sequences, around 22% seen once. The CDR3 runs to 16 residues. Looked up from germline, CDR1 is SGHVS and CDR2 is FNYEAQ. The germline V and J ends were trimmed by 1 base and 0 bases, with 11 bases remaining between them. The origin of this receptor is a male donor with ankylosing spondylitis. The chain carries TRBV7-6 and TRBJ2-3, with D perhaps being TRBD1 or TRBD2 (5 bases each). Specimen: blood, either unsorted or a sorted T cell fraction (not recorded which). The CDR3 sequence: CASSLGEWGSTDTQYF. In nucleotides, the CDR3 is TGTGCCAGCAGCTTAGGGGAGTGGGGCAGCACAGATACGCAGTATTTT.